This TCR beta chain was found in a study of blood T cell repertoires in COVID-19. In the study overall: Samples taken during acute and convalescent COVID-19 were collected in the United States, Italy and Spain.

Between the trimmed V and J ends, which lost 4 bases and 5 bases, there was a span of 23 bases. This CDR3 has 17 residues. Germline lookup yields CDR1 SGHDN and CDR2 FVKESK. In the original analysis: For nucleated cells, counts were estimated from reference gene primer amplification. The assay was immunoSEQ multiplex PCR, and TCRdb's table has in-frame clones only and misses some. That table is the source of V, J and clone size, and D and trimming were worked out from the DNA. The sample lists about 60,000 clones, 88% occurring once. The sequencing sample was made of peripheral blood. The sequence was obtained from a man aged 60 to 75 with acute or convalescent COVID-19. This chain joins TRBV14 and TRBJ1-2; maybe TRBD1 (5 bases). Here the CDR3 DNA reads TGTGCCAGCAGCCTCACCTGGGGCGCCCGGGGGGATTATGGCTACACCTTC. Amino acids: CASSLTWGARGDYGYTF.